Below, 16 T cell receptor beta chains from the same sample are listed, as sequenced in a study of blood T cell repertoires in COVID-19. The protocol was immunoSEQ multiplex PCR, while the TCRdb copy is restricted to in-frame clones and leaves out a portion. The table shows around 400,000 clones, with less than 90% occurring only once. The specimen was PBMCs or T cells enriched from blood (not recorded which). These receptors all come from a woman in her fifties or sixties who had recovered from COVID-19.

The rearrangement links TRBV7-2 to TRBJ1-6, with TRBD1 matching over 12 bases. V lost 4 bases to trimming and J lost 13 bases; unmatched junction nucleotides: 20. CDR1 and CDR2 (germline): SGHTA, FQGNSA. This CDR3 comprises 19 residues. This CDR3 reads CASSSLSRDRGPRVVPLHF. The CDR3 nucleotides read TGTGCCAGCAGCTCTCTATCCCGGGACAGGGGGCCTCGGGTCGTCCCCCTCCACTTT.

J is TRBJ2-7 and V is TRBV18; 7 bases match TRBD1. Germline V lookup: CDR1 KGHSH, CDR2 LQKENI. The CDR3 totals 16 residues. The V gene end was trimmed by 0 bases and the J gene end by 0 bases; junction bases not matched to a gene: 5. CDR3 protein: CASSPPAGTASYEQYF. In DNA, the CDR3 is TGTGCCAGCTCACCACCAGCCGGGACAGCCTCCTACGAGCAGTACTTC.

The chain has TRBV5-1 and TRBJ1-4; no clear D gene. The CDR3 has 16 residues. Trimming left V 1 base short and J 0 bases short, with 10 bases between. The germline gives CDR1 SGHRS, CDR2 YFSETQ. The CDR3 reads CASSLTADTTNEKLFF. The CDR3 coding sequence is TGCGCCAGCAGCTTGACAGCAGACACAACTAATGAAAAACTGTTTTTT. Complete variable domain (other parts from reference TRBV5-1 and TRBJ1-4): KAGVTQTPRYLIKTRGQQVTLSCSPISGHRSVSWYQQTPGQGLQFLFEYFSETQRNKGNFPGRFSGRQFSNSRSEMNVSTLELGDSALYLCASSLTADTTNEKLFFGSGTQLSVL.

The rearrangement links TRBV5-1 to TRBJ1-2, with TRBD1 as a possible D gene (5 bases). The CDR3 runs 15 residues. CDR1 and CDR2 (germline): SGHRS, YFSETQ. V was trimmed by 2 bases and J by 1 base, leaving 12 bases between them. CDR3 sequence (DNA): TGCGCCAGCAGCTTCTTCCCCCAGGGTAACTATGGCTACACCTTC. Residues: CASSFFPQGNYGYTF.

The chain carries TRBV3-1 (or the pseudogene TRBV3-2) and TRBJ2-3, with TRBD2 as a possible D gene (6 bases). Per the germline V gene, CDR1 is LGHDT and CDR2 is YNNKEL (reference sequence). The CDR3 spans 21 residues. Deletions cut 0 bases from V and 4 bases from J, with 29 bases between. The CDR3: CASSQDLAGLRVGGFPDTQYF. CDR3 DNA: TGTGCCAGCAGCCAAGATCTCGCGGGACTGAGGGTTGGGGGGTTTCCAGATACGCAGTATTTT.

The chain couples TRBV6-6 to TRBJ2-5; 10 bases align to TRBD2. This CDR3 comprises 15 residues. Per the germline V gene, CDR1 is MNHNY and CDR2 is SVGAGI (reference sequence). The V gene end was trimmed by 7 bases and the J gene end by 1 base; junction bases not matched to a gene: 6. DNA for the CDR3: TGTGCCAGCAAGAGCGGGGGGGCCGTCCAAGAGACCCAGTACTTC. Amino acid sequence: CASKSGGAVQETQYF.

This clone has only a few counts. The chain uses TRBV6-2 or TRBV6-3 and TRBJ1-6; a possible D gene is TRBD1 (5 bases). V dropped 4 bases and J dropped 11 bases, with 27 bases sitting between them. The CDR3 length is 18 residues. Germline values: CDR1 MNHEY, CDR2 SVGEGT. CDR3 sequence: CASSLTQGLGPSTPPLHF. CDR3 bases: TGTGCCAGCAGTTTAACGCAGGGACTAGGACCAAGTACGCCACCCCTCCACTTT.

The rearrangement joins TRBV7-9 to TRBJ2-1; unclear D gene. Trimming cost V 1 base and J 5 bases, with 6 bases left between them. The CDR3 length is 13 residues. The V gene's germline CDR1 is SEHNR and CDR2 FQNEAQ (reference sequence). This CDR3 reads CASSLVADNEQFF. DNA for the CDR3: TGTGCCAGCAGCTTAGTGGCAGACAATGAGCAGTTCTTC.

The chain uses TRBV27 and TRBJ1-1, with D perhaps TRBD1 (5 bases). Germline values: CDR1 MNHEY, CDR2 SMNVEV (reference sequence). The CDR3 is 13 residues long. The ends were cut back, 6 bases at V and 3 bases at J, with 11 bases in the middle. The CDR3 loop reads CASSGQGHTEAFF. The CDR3 coding sequence is TGTGCCAGCAGCGGGCAGGGCCACACTGAAGCTTTCTTT.

This clone has only one observation. J is TRBJ2-2 and V is TRBV6-6; 7 bases fit TRBD2. Germline V gives CDR1 MNHNY, CDR2 SVGAGI (reference sequence). With V trimmed by 2 bases and J by 5 bases, 8 bases remained unmatched. This CDR3 spans 16 amino acids. The CDR3 nucleotides read TGTGCCAGCAGTTACCCAACGGGGGGACGAACCGGGGAGCTGTTTTTT. Translated, it gives CASSYPTGGRTGELFF.

The chain carries TRBV5-1 and TRBJ1-2; 9 bases are shared with TRBD1. The CDR3 extends over 15 amino acids. V shed 2 bases, J shed 3 bases, and the junction held 5 bases outside the gene matches. Germline CDR1 is SGHRS and CDR2 is YFSETQ. As DNA, the CDR3 is TGCGCCAGCAGCTTCGACAGGGGGGAGTACTATGGCTACACCTTC. Translation: CASSFDRGEYYGYTF.

This rearrangement joins TRBV9 to TRBJ2-7; 10 bases line up with TRBD1. The CDR3 is 14 amino acids. Germline CDR1 reads SGDLS; CDR2 reads YYNGEE. V lost 2 bases and J lost 6; bases outside the gene matches: 5. The CDR3 nucleotides read TGTGCCAGCAGCGTGTCGACAGGGGGCGGCGAGCAGTACTTC. The encoded protein is CASSVSTGGGEQYF.

V and J are TRBV6-1 and TRBJ1-1; unclear D gene. Germline CDR1 is MNHNS and CDR2 is SASEGT. V lost 2 bases, J lost 4 bases, and 11 bases lay in between. The CDR3 is 14 residues long. The CDR3 here is CASSETLRTTEAFF. The CDR3 bases are TGTGCCAGCAGTGAAACCCTCAGAACCACTGAAGCTTTCTTT.

This sequence joins TRBV9 and TRBJ1-2; D perhaps matches TRBD1 (5 bases). Germline CDR1 is SGDLS and CDR2 is YYNGEE. V lost 0 bases to trimming and J lost 0 bases, with 9 bases between them. The CDR3 runs to 15 residues. CDR3 DNA sequence: TGTGCCAGCAGCGTAGAGGTGACAGCTAACTATGGCTACACCTTC. Translated: CASSVEVTANYGYTF.

V and J are TRBV27 and TRBJ2-4; 9 positions agree with TRBD1. Losses at the gene ends were 5 bases for V and 4 bases for J; bases not matched to a gene: 6. The CDR3 runs to 15 residues. Germline loops: CDR1 MNHEY, CDR2 SMNVEV (reference sequence). The DNA for the CDR3 is TGTGCCAGCAGTCCCGACAGGGGGTGGAAAAACATTCAGTACTTC. As protein: CASSPDRGWKNIQYF.

The rearrangement links TRBV2 to TRBJ1-2; D not certain. The germline V gene encodes CDR1 SNHLY and CDR2 FYNNEI. The ends were cut back, 2 bases at V and 0 bases at J, with 10 bases in the middle. The CDR3 covers 15 residues. For the CDR3, the DNA is TGTGCCAGCAGTGAAATCTACCCGGCTAACTATGGCTACACCTTC. Translated, it gives CASSEIYPANYGYTF.